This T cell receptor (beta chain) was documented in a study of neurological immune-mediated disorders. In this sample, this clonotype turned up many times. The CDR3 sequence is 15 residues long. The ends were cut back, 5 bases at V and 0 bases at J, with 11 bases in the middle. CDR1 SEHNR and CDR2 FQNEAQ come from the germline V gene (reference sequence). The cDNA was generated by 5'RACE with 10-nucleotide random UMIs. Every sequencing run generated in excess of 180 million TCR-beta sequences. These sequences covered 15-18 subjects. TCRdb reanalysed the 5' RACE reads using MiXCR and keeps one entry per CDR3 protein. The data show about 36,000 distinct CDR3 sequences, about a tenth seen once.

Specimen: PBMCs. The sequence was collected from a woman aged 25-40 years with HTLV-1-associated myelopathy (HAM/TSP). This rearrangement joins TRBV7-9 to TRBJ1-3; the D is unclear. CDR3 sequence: CASSPTPSSGNTIYF. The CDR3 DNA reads TGTGCCAGCAGCCCGACCCCGAGCTCTGGAAACACCATATATTTT. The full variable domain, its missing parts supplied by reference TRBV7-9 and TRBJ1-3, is DTGVSQNPRHKITKRGQNVTFRCDPISEHNRLYWYRQTLGQGPEFLTYFQNEAQLEKSRLLSDRFSAERPKGSFSTLEIQRTEQGDSAMYLCASSPTPSSGNTIYFGEGSWLTVV.